This T cell receptor beta chain was identified in a study of human T cells and chemical hapten exposure (dated by TCRdb to about 2021). Some background on the complete study: For sensitization, 2% DPC in acetone was applied to a 2 cm by 2 cm area of upper inner arm skin. Patient blood was sampled pre-sensitization (week 0) and at 2, 6 and about 24 weeks after DPC sensitization. The patient cohort, mostly female, included alopecia areata with under or over 50% scalp involvement, alopecia totalis and alopecia universalis. Libraries were pooled for sequencing, and per-sample TCR yields varied mainly because of small differences in library volumes within the pool. Blood for TCR sequencing was provided by twenty-nine alopecia patients at one to four time points (pre-sensitization, 2, 6 and 24 weeks). The study tracked peripheral blood TCR repertoire changes in vivo during primary and secondary sensitization to the hapten diphenylcyclopropenone (DPC) in alopecia patients. Weekly therapeutic DPC doses were additionally applied to the scalp of patients throughout the roughly 23-week study period. Patch testing was performed on the upper back with Finn chambers containing 0.01% DPC, and the patch tests were scored after 6 days according to International Contact Dermatitis Research Group standards.

Concerning this clonotype: This receptor's antigen is unknown. No qualities accompany the bases; no much larger clone lies one base away.

The CDR3 measures 12 amino acids from cysteine to phenylalanine. Of all the DNA, just the CDR3 is kept, 36 bases in frame from base 1. As encoded in the germline V gene, CDR1 is SGHDT while CDR2 is YYEEEE. V is cut by 3 bases and J by 3 bases, and the space between the germline ends is 6 bases. Taken with the paper, the label for time point translates to: patch test 2, 6 weeks after DPC sensitization. This specimen's treatment or condition label, per the study, means: therapeutic diphenylcyclopropenone sensitization with weekly scalp DPC. Blood at each patch-test visit was drawn before the patch test was applied. Patients were considered eligible if aged 18 to 70, diagnosed with alopecia and deemed suitable for DPC therapy, and patients were excluded if pregnant. Total RNA was extracted from unfractionated whole blood that had been collected in Tempus Blood RNA tubes. General study outcomes and caveats: All patients had alopecia, a presumed autoimmune disease, so their immune response might differ from that of healthy individuals. Expanded TCRs formed significantly more large CDR3 similarity clusters than pre-sensitization or healthy control sets, consistent with antigen-driven responses. A positive correlation was found between the number of PT1 expanded TCRs and patch test score, with significance reached at thresholds 8, 16 and 32 but not 4. The number of TCRs above 1 in 1000 frequency did not change with DPC sensitization; there was no evidence of global repertoire structure alterations. After repeated subsampling, changes were observed in the strength of the expansion versus patch-test correlation and in the threshold at which the correlation became significant.

Library construction relied on RACE. Instrument on record: NextSeq 500. Library preparation attached unique molecular identifiers to individual cDNA molecules for quantitative, reproducible TCR counting. From each blood RNA sample, both TCR alpha and TCR beta chains were sequenced. On the authors' methods: A median of about 100,000 TCRs per sample was observed, with a range of 23,224 to 690,600. V, J and CDR3 annotation of the TCR reads was performed with the Decombinator software suite. To make PS versus PT1 abundance plots, every sample was subsampled to the same number of TCRs (28,000). Expanded TCRs were defined as absent before sensitization and observed at least eight times at the 2-week time point. TCRdb ran its own pipeline on the public reads, namely fastp trimming at Q25 and MiXCR clone calling, and kept in-frame beta chains. Each entry merges the rows of one CDR3 protein and shows their most common DNA and genes. TCRdb's processing, not the authors' own work, is the source of the V and J calls. In all, the sample holds over 70,000 distinct CDR3 sequences, and 7.5% to 9.5% of those were seen once. The ten most abundant clones make up roughly 3.8% of the sample.

The receptor's source is a woman aged 45-65 years with alopecia areata. Some clones in this sample may be carry-over from other donors' samples. The chain is made from TRBV5-6 and TRBJ1-1, with no confident D gene call. The sequencing used whole blood, collected in connection with sensitization to the hapten diphenylcyclopropenone (DPC). CDR3 region: CASSWVDTEAFF. The nucleotide sequence is TGTGCCAGCAGCTGGGTGGACACTGAAGCTTTCTTT.